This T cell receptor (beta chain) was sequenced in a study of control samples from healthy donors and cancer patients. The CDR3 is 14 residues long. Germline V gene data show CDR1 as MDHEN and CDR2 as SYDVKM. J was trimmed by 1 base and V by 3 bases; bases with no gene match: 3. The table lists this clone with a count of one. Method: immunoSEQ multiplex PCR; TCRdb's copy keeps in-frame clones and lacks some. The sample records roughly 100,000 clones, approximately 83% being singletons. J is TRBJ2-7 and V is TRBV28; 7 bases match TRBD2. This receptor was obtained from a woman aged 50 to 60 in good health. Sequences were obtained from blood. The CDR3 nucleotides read TGTGCCAGCAGTTTTCCGGGGGGTTCCTACGAGCAGTACTTC. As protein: CASSFPGGSYEQYF. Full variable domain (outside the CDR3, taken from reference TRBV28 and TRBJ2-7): DVKVTQSSRYLVKRTGEKVFLECVQDMDHENMFWYRQDPGLGLRLIYFSYDVKMKEKGDIPEGYSVSREKKERFSLILESASTNQTSMYLCASSFPGGSYEQYFGPGTRLTVT.